These 28 T cell receptor beta chains came from one sample sequenced in a study of blood T cell repertoires in COVID-19. Only in-frame clones appear in the TCRdb table, and some are missing; sequencing was by immunoSEQ multiplex PCR. The sample includes 70,000 to 95,000 clones, around four fifths seen only once; the top ten take 12%. The specimen sequenced was peripheral blood. Every receptor here comes from a woman in her 70s with active or convalescent COVID-19.

This clone was observed a single time. The chain couples TRBV9 to TRBJ2-7; 10 bases fit TRBD2. The CDR3 spans 15 residues. V lost 3 bases to trimming and J lost 3 bases; unmatched junction nucleotides: 6. CDR1 and CDR2 from the germline V gene are SGDLS and YYNGEE. In DNA, the CDR3 is TGTGCCAGCAGCGCCGGACTAGCGGCAGGCTACGAGCAGTACTTC. Its protein product is CASSAGLAAGYEQYF.

The count of this clone is one. The genes are TRBV7-6 and TRBJ1-6; TRBD1 matches 10 bases. There are 16 residues in the CDR3. The germline V gene encodes CDR1 SGHVS and CDR2 FNYEAQ. V gave up 2 bases and J gave up 10 bases; unmatched junction bases: 8. CDR3 protein: CASSLYGTGEGSPLHF. The DNA for the CDR3 is TGTGCCAGCAGCTTATATGGGACAGGGGAAGGATCACCCCTCCACTTT.

This clone was observed once. This rearrangement joins TRBV5-1 to TRBJ1-1; 7 nucleotides line up with TRBD1. The V and J ends lost 4 bases and 3 bases, in that order; junction bases with no gene match: 6. This CDR3 spans 14 amino acids. The V gene's germline CDR1 is SGHRS and CDR2 YFSETQ. The CDR3 sequence is CASSHDREDTEAFF. The CDR3 DNA reads TGCGCCAGCAGCCATGACAGGGAGGACACTGAAGCTTTCTTT.

Here the CDR3 reads CASSRLTSGSTDTQYF. The CDR3 DNA follows: TGCGCCAGCAGCCGCCTCACTAGCGGCAGCACAGATACGCAGTATTTT. The chain is built from TRBV5-1 and TRBJ2-3, with 8 bases lining up with TRBD2. V shed 4 bases, J shed 0 bases, and the junction held 7 bases outside the gene matches. Germline CDR1 reads SGHRS; CDR2 reads YFSETQ. The CDR3 is 16 residues long.

V usage is TRBV3-1 (or the pseudogene TRBV3-2) and J usage is TRBJ1-2; 10 positions agree with TRBD1. Germline V lookup: CDR1 LGHDT, CDR2 YNNKEL (reference sequence). The CDR3 totals 13 residues. The junction had 10 bases not matched to a gene; V was cut back by 7 bases and J by 11 bases. The CDR3 bases are TGTGCCAGCACCCACTCCCGGACAGGGGGATACACCTTC. It encodes CASTHSRTGGYTF.

CDR3 bases: TGTGCCAGCAGTGATGTAGGGGGTGCGGGCACTGAAGCTTTCTTT. Protein: CASSDVGGAGTEAFF. This chain uses TRBV6-2 or TRBV6-3 with TRBJ1-1; the D gene is possibly TRBD1 (6 bases). CDR3 size: 15 residues. Germline loops: CDR1 MNHEY, CDR2 SVGEGT. V dropped 5 bases and J dropped 4 bases, with 17 bases sitting between them.

V and J are TRBV10-2 and TRBJ2-7; 11 bases fit TRBD2. V shed 5 bases, J shed 4 bases, and the junction held 10 bases outside the gene matches. The germline gives CDR1 WSHSY, CDR2 SAAADI. The CDR3 has 16 residues. The CDR3, as DNA: TGCGCCAGCAGTATAGCGGGGGGGTACGTAGCTTACGAGCAGTACTTC. Protein sequence: CASSIAGGYVAYEQYF.

This sequence joins TRBV28 and TRBJ1-6; TRBD1 matches 8 bases. The CDR3 is made up of 18 amino acids. Germline V gives CDR1 MDHEN, CDR2 SYDVKM. Trimming cost V 7 bases and J 0 bases; bases outside gene matches: 11. The DNA of the CDR3 is TGTGCCAGCACCGGCGGGACAGGTTCGAGCTCCTATAATTCACCCCTCCACTTT. Translating it yields CASTGGTGSSSYNSPLHF.

The V call is TRBV27, the J call TRBJ2-7; 7 nucleotides match TRBD1. This CDR3 contains 15 residues. Germline V CDR1 and CDR2: MNHEY, SMNVEV (reference sequence). After removal of 6 bases from V and 0 bases from J, the junction contained 8 bases not matched to a gene. The CDR3 DNA reads as TGTGCCAGCAGGAAAACCACAGGGGCCTCCTACGAGCAGTACTTC. As protein: CASRKTTGASYEQYF.

The chain has TRBV10-3 and TRBJ1-1; unclear D gene. Germline assignment: CDR1 ENHRY and CDR2 SYGVKD. V was trimmed by 4 bases and J by 4 bases, leaving 16 bases between them. The CDR3 length is 15 residues. Here the CDR3 reads CAISGQGSQVTEAFF. The CDR3 nucleotides read TGTGCCATCAGTGGGCAAGGCAGCCAGGTCACTGAAGCTTTCTTT.

This clone was counted between two and nine times. The chain is built from TRBV28 and TRBJ1-5; 7 bases line up with TRBD1. The CDR3 length is 17 residues. Germline loops: CDR1 MDHEN, CDR2 SYDVKM. After removal of 8 bases from V and 0 bases from J, the junction contained 13 bases not matched to a gene. In nucleotides, the CDR3 is TGTGCCAGCGACGATAACAGGGGACTCTATAGCAATCAGCCCCAGCATTTT. Its protein is CASDDNRGLYSNQPQHF.

The V call is TRBV19, the J call TRBJ1-4; D is ambiguous. This CDR3 has 15 residues. The V end lost 7 bases, the J end lost 0 bases, and 12 bases lay between the germline ends. Germline values: CDR1 LNHDA, CDR2 SQIVND (reference sequence). In nucleotides, the CDR3 is TGTGCCAGTAATCAGCGACGGGCAACTAATGAAAAACTGTTTTTT. Translation: CASNQRRATNEKLFF.

The chain joins TRBV6-9 to TRBJ1-5; TRBD1 matches 10 bases. Trimming removed 2 bases from V and 6 bases from J; junction bases left unmatched: 13. This CDR3 has 18 residues. The germline V gene has CDR1 MNHGY and CDR2 SVAAGI. DNA of the CDR3: TGTGCCAGCAGTTATGTTACGGGGGCGGGACAGGGGATTCAGCCCCAGCATTTT. This translates into CASSYVTGAGQGIQPQHF.

This chain joins TRBV6-2 or TRBV6-3 and TRBJ1-1; D gene unclear. This CDR3 has 12 residues. V was pared by 4 bases and J by 6 bases, with 9 bases between. Germline V lookup: CDR1 MNHEY, CDR2 SVGEGT. For the CDR3, the DNA is TGTGCCAGCAGTTCCAACCGAGCTGAAGCTTTCTTT. Its translation is CASSSNRAEAFF.

J is TRBJ1-5 and V is TRBV9, with 8 bases aligning to TRBD1. The V and J ends lost 3 bases and 4 bases, in that order; junction bases with no gene match: 6. The CDR3 has 15 amino acids. Germline V gives CDR1 SGDLS, CDR2 YYNGEE. The CDR3 bases are TGTGCCAGCAGCGCACAGGGGGGGCAAAATCAGCCCCAGCATTTT. The encoded protein is CASSAQGGQNQPQHF.

The J gene is TRBJ1-2, the V gene TRBV6-5; 9 nucleotides align to TRBD1. V shed 0 bases, J shed 4 bases, and the junction held 3 bases outside the gene matches. CDR3 length equals 15 residues. The V gene's germline CDR1 is MNHEY and CDR2 SVGAGI. CDR3 amino acids: CASSYSTGGGYGYTF. The CDR3 nucleotides read TGTGCCAGCAGTTACTCGACAGGGGGAGGCTATGGCTACACCTTC.

The chain combines TRBV5-4 with TRBJ2-5; 9 bases are a match to TRBD2. The CDR3 extends over 15 amino acids. Germline CDR1 and CDR2: SGHNT and YYREEE (reference sequence). V trimming: 4 bases; J trimming: 5 bases; junction bases outside the gene matches: 9. CDR3 nucleotide sequence: TGTGCCAGCAGCAAAAGCGGGGGGATGGGTGAGACCCAGTACTTC. This gives the protein CASSKSGGMGETQYF. Full variable domain (missing parts from reference TRBV5-4 and TRBJ2-5): ETGVTQSPTHLIKTRGQQVTLRCSSQSGHNTVSWYQQALGQGPQFIFQYYREEENGRGNFPPRFSGLQFPNYSSELNVNALELDDSALYLCASSKSGGMGETQYFGPGTRLLVL.

The chain recombines TRBV5-1 with TRBJ2-1, with TRBD2 matching over 8 bases. Germline loops: CDR1 SGHRS, CDR2 YFSETQ. This CDR3 spans 16 amino acids. Trimming removed 4 bases from V and 8 bases from J; junction bases left unmatched: 14. The CDR3 region has the DNA TGCGCCAGCAGCACCCCTAGCGGGTTAAACGGGGATGAGCAGTTCTTC. The encoded protein is CASSTPSGLNGDEQFF.

The rearrangement links TRBV12-3 or TRBV12-4 to TRBJ1-2; 7 nucleotides align to TRBD1. V shed 6 bases and J 7 bases; nucleotides not matched to a gene: 8. The CDR3 length is 13 residues. CDR3 region: CASSRTGESGYTF. The DNA of the CDR3 is TGTGCCAGCAGCCGGACAGGAGAGAGTGGCTACACCTTC.

The chain has TRBV23-1 and TRBJ2-7; D is perhaps TRBD1 (5 bases). TRBV23-1 is annotated as an ORF whose role is uncertain. V was clipped by 4 bases and J by 2 bases, with 18 bases between them. CDR3 length: 16 residues. CDR3 protein: CASSRLSFRGPYEQYF. The DNA for the CDR3 is TGCGCCAGCAGTCGGCTTAGCTTTAGGGGCCCCTACGAGCAGTACTTC.

The rearrangement joins TRBV6-1 to TRBJ1-6; 8 positions agree with TRBD1. Germline-derived CDR1 and CDR2 are MNHNS and SASEGT. The V gene end was trimmed by 1 base and the J gene end by 1 base; junction bases not matched to a gene: 3. The CDR3 is 17 amino acids. CDR3: CASSEVDRGSYNSPLHF. The CDR3 DNA follows: TGTGCCAGCAGTGAAGTTGACAGGGGATCCTATAATTCACCCCTCCACTTT.

This chain connects TRBV5-1 to TRBJ2-2, with TRBD2 matching 10 bases. V lost 4 bases and J lost 5; bases outside the gene matches: 17. Germline V gene data show CDR1 as SGHRS and CDR2 as YFSETQ. The CDR3 is made up of 19 amino acids. CDR3: CASSPSGLAGGSYTGELFF. CDR3 DNA sequence: TGCGCCAGCAGCCCCTCCGGATTAGCGGGGGGCTCCTATACCGGGGAGCTGTTTTTT.

This chain connects TRBV19 to TRBJ1-2, with 9 bases identical to TRBD1. Germline loops: CDR1 LNHDA, CDR2 SQIVND (reference sequence). The CDR3 extends over 13 amino acids. V was pared by 7 bases and J by 4 bases, with 4 bases of the junction left unmatched. The CDR3 spells CASIGTGTYGYTF. DNA for the CDR3: TGTGCCAGTATAGGGACAGGGACCTATGGCTACACCTTC.

The rearrangement links TRBV28 to TRBJ2-5, with TRBD1 identical over 8 bases. Germline CDR1 MDHEN, CDR2 SYDVKM. This CDR3 has 15 amino acids. Trimming cost V 6 bases and J 2 bases; bases outside gene matches: 8. As DNA, the CDR3 is TGTGCCAGCAGCCTCAGGGGGCGCAAACAAGAGACCCAGTACTTC. Translated: CASSLRGRKQETQYF.

The CDR3 DNA follows: TGTGCCAGCAGCCGGGAGGGACTCTATGGCTACACCTTC. It specifies CASSREGLYGYTF. The chain joins TRBV11-2 to TRBJ1-2; D might be TRBD1 (5 bases). Trimming shortened V by 5 bases and J by 4 bases, and 11 bases separated the two germline ends. This CDR3 is 13 amino acids long. Germline V gene sequence: CDR1 SGHAT, CDR2 FQNNGV.

The chain joins TRBV29-1 to TRBJ1-2; D is perhaps TRBD1 (6 bases). CDR1 and CDR2 from the germline V gene are SQVTM and ANQGSEA. The CDR3 length is 13 residues. Trimming cost V 5 bases and J 5 bases, with 15 bases left between them. The CDR3 sequence: CSVYTGSGYGYTF. The CDR3, as DNA: TGCAGCGTTTACACAGGGTCGGGGTATGGCTACACCTTC.

DNA for the CDR3: TGCGCCAGCAGCCCACTAGCGGGGGGGGAAATTCAGTTCTTC. This gives the protein CASSPLAGGEIQFF. The chain combines TRBV4-3 with TRBJ2-1; 13 nucleotides align to TRBD2. The junction had 7 bases not matched to a gene; V was cut back by 4 bases and J by 13 bases. CDR1 and CDR2 (germline): LGHNA, YSLEER. The CDR3 loop spans 14 amino acids.

This chain connects TRBV2 to TRBJ2-5, with 9 positions matching TRBD1. Germline V gene lookup returns CDR1 SNHLY and CDR2 FYNNEI. This CDR3 has 14 amino acids. Trimming cost V 6 bases and J 7 bases; bases outside gene matches: 9. The CDR3 protein is CASSARGQGTTQYF. The CDR3 bases are TGTGCCAGCAGCGCTCGGGGACAGGGTACGACCCAGTACTTC.